The sequence of this TCR beta chain was determined in a study of CD8+CD57+ T cells in acquired aplastic anemia. Background on the study: Isolated CD4+ and CD8+ cells, once sorted, yielded DNA averaging 3.2 ug. There were roughly 11 million reads, on average, for CD4+ cells from healthy donors. Regarding the study as a whole: The study identified roughly 31 CD8+ CDR3 sequences shared by patients and controls. Between patients and controls, CD8+ Simpson's diversity did not vary significantly.

Turning to this clonotype: The antigen is unknown. The junction shows a germline mismatch at one end, possibly a read error.

For CDR3 and TCR beta VDJ profiling, genomic DNA was the template used. TCRdb itself ran the reads through MiXCR, one entry per CDR3 protein. The sample holds fewer than 250,000 distinct CDR3 sequences, less than 70% seen once. This TCR derives from a human donor in good health, serving as a control. The specimen was sorted CD4+, CD8+, or CD8+CD57+ T cells (not recorded which) from PBMCs.

CDR3 loop: CSVEEGLAYNEQFF. The CDR3, as DNA: TGCAGCGTTGAGGAGGGACTAGCCTATAATGAGCAGTTCTTC. The chain combines TRBV29-1 with TRBJ2-1; 9 bases align to TRBD2. Germline V gives CDR1 SQVTM, CDR2 ANQGSEA. The CDR3 consists of 14 residues.